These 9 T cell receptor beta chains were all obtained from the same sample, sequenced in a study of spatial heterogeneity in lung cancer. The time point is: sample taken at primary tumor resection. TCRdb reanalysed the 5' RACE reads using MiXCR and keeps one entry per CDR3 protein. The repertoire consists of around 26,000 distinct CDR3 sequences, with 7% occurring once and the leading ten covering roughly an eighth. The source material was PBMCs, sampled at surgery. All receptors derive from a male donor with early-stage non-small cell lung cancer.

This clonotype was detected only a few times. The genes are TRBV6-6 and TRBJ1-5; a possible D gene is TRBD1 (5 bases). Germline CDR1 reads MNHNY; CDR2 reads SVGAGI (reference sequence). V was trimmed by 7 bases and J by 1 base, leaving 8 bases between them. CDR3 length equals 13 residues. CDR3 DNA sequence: TGTGCCAGCAAGGGGCAAAGCAATCAGCCCCAGCATTTT. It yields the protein CASKGQSNQPQHF.

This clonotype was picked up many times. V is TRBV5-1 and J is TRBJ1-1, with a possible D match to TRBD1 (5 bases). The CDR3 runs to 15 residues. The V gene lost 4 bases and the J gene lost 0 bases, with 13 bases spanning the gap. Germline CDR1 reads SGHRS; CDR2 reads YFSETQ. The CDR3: CASSGRDGLNTEAFF. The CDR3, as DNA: TGCGCCAGCAGCGGGCGGGACGGGTTGAACACTGAAGCTTTCTTT.

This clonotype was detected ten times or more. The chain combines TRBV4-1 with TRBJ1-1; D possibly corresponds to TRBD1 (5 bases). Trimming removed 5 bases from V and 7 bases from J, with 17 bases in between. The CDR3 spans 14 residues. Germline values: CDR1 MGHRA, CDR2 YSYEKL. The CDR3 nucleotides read TGCGCCAGCAGCGTTCGGGCAGGGCAATTTGAAGCTTTCTTT. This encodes CASSVRAGQFEAFF.

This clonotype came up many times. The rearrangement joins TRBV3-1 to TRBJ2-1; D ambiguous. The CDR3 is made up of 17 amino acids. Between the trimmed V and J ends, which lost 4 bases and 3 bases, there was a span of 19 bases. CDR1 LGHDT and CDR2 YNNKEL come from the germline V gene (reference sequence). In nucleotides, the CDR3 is TGTGCCAGCAGCCCTTTCTCGACGGGCCAGAGCTACAATGAGCAGTTCTTC. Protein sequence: CASSPFSTGQSYNEQFF.

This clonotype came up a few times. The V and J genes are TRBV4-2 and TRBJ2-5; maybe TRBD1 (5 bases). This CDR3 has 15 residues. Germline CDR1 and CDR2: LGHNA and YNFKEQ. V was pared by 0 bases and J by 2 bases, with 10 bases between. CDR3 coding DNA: TGTGCCAGCAGCCAAGAAGACAGTTTACAAGAGACCCAGTACTTC. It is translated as CASSQEDSLQETQYF.

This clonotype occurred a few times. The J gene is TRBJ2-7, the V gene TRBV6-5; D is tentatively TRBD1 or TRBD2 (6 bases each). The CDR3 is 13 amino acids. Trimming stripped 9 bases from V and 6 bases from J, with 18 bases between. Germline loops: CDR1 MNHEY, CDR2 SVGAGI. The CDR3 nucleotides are TGTGCCAGTCGCCGGACGGGGGCGACCGAGCAGTACTTC. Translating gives CASRRTGATEQYF.

This CDR3 reads CASALGQLAGELFF. The CDR3 DNA reads TGTGCCAGCGCTTTGGGACAGCTGGCCGGGGAGCTGTTTTTT. V is TRBV6-5 and J is TRBJ2-2; 7 bases agree with TRBD1. The trim removed 8 bases at V and 6 bases at J, leaving 9 bases unmatched. CDR3 size: 14 residues. CDR1 MNHEY and CDR2 SVGAGI come from the germline V gene.

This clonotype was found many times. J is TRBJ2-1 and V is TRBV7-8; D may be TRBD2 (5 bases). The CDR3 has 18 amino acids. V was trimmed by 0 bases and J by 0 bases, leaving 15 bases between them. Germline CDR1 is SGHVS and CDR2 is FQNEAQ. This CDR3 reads CASSLAHGGYHSYNEQFF. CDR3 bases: TGTGCCAGCAGCTTAGCCCATGGAGGTTACCACTCCTACAATGAGCAGTTCTTC.

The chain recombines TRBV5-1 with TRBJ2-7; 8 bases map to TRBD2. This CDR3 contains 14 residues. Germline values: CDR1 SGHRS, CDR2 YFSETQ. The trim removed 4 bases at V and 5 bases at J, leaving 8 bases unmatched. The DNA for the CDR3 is TGCGCCAGCAGCGCTTCCGGGACTAGAGACGAGCAGTACTTC. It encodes CASSASGTRDEQYF.